This T cell receptor beta chain appears in the sequencing data of a study of cytomegalovirus exposure and HLA in healthy donors (dated by TCRdb to between 2016 and 2019). Some background on the complete study: In an earlier analysis of 587 of the donors, around 290 Gb of sequence data and approximately 120 million unique TCR beta sequences from about 179 million T cells were reported. A later genetic analysis took genome-wide SNP genotypes for about 65% of the roughly 670 donors and used that subset as a discovery cohort. The aim of the study was to test whether cataloging public T cell receptors could identify signatures of past pathogen exposure. An early release covering about 600 HLA-typed donors comprised 250 to 350 gigabases of sequencing data and around 85 million unique TCR sequences. In addition to the first cohort of roughly 670 subjects, a separate validation cohort of some 120 different subjects was used. Among about 400 genotyped donors of the cohort, an average of roughly 230,000 unique TCR beta nucleotide sequences was sequenced per donor, of which approximately 19% were non-productive. Of the roughly 390 genotyped donors, over 80% were placed in the genetic ancestry cluster associated with self-reported Caucasian donors. To decide whether each TCR beta V gene segment behaved as functional or pseudogenic, an earlier analysis of nearly 600 of the donors relied on high-throughput TCR beta sequencing. Roughly 5 DR-DQ haplotypes were treated as single units for association and clustering because of strong linkage in the cohort. Both class I and class II loci were covered by HLA typing, at four-digit resolution. In a later analysis, previously published TCR beta repertoires from fewer than 750 donors were re-analyzed and high-resolution HLA genotyping was added so that TCR occurrence patterns could be studied. Every repertoire in the discovery cohort had been generated on one and the same sequencing platform. In the later analysis, no new phenotypic data were used to find candidate immune exposures; instead, reliance was placed on TCR beta sequences and their occurrence across donors. The number of donors typed differed by locus, with 629-630 for A, B, C, DRB1 and DQB1, 522 for DQA1, some 570 for DPA1, and 472 for DPB1. The study profiled the T cell repertoires of 500 to 800 subjects by immunosequencing and related them to cytomegalovirus serostatus. Donor age, sex, ethnicity and CMV serostatus were compiled together with the repertoire data. To predict cytomegalovirus infection status, the study combined high-throughput TCR immunosequencing, statistical association of individual TCRs with disease status, and machine learning.

The cohort comprised 710 or so healthy bone marrow donors. Cohort members were all nominally healthy when sampled, although unrecorded immune exposures were likely present. The donor was CMV seronegative and was included in the group of a few hundred seronegative cohort members. A peripheral blood sample was collected from each donor, and TCR beta sequencing was performed on peripheral blood mononuclear cells. Genomic DNA was extracted from the blood cell samples with the Qiagen DNeasy Blood Extraction Kit. The library was generated by the immunoSEQ multiplex PCR assay. A mixture of 60 forward primers for TCR Vbeta segments and 13 reverse primers for TCR Jbeta segments was used in the multiplex PCR. A multiplex PCR assay on genomic DNA amplified the CDR3 region of rearranged TCR beta genes. On the Illumina HiSeq System, the amplified TCR beta libraries were sequenced as 87-base-pair reads. Per the authors' processing: In a later analysis, tens of millions of unique TCR beta chains were counted across the roughly 610 repertoires, and around 10 million of these chains were shared by at least two donors. Raw reads were error-corrected and collapsed into unique sequences with a nearest-neighbor algorithm that merged closely related sequences to remove PCR and sequencing errors. CDR3 sequences were aligned to IMGT reference sequences to assign V, D and J gene segments. For a sequence to be retained, a match of at least six nucleotides was required to both a V gene segment and a J gene segment. A rearrangement counted as productive if the CDR3 had no stop codons and remained in frame with V and J, and every other rearrangement counted as non-productive. CDR3 was defined according to IMGT convention as the region running from the second conserved V-encoded cysteine to the conserved J-encoded phenylalanine. The earlier analysis of about 620 of the donors excluded sequences that lacked an unambiguous match to a single V gene segment. In an earlier analysis of 587 of the donors, a V segment was called functional when productive rearrangements were above 56.7%, and segregating when the standard deviation between donors exceeded 5%. A statistical classification framework was developed to diagnose cytomegalovirus status using the catalog of TCR beta chain sequences. A later analysis assigned V and J genes by comparing TCR nucleotide sequences with IMGT/GENE-DB human TR gene sequences. In a later analysis, CDR3 sequences and most-parsimonious VDJ recombination scenarios were assigned using the TCRdist pipeline. In a later analysis, each TCR beta chain was defined by its CDR3 amino acid sequence together with its V-gene family, and reads lacking a unique V-gene family were excluded. In a later analysis, 500 to 700 highly shared, low-generation-probability nucleotide sequences were removed to address suspected cross-contamination and a sequencing artifact. For each public chain, a later analysis derived a clonal expansion index from normalized ranks of inferred template counts within each repertoire. In a later analysis, generation probabilities were computed with a VDJ recombination model fitted to out-of-frame rearrangements, and the resulting probabilities were checked against IGoR. Hypergeometric tests were used in a later analysis to score TCR-TCR, TCR-HLA and TCR-CMV co-occurrence, with a repertoire-size bias correction applied to the TCR pairs. A later analysis estimated false discovery rates by permuting HLA or CMV assignments 20 times. In a later analysis, co-occurring TCRs were grouped with DBSCAN, and TCRdist sequence similarity was added when clustering was performed within HLA-allele-positive subsets. Co-occurrence clustering excluded repertoires with fewer than 30,000 or more than 120,000 public chains, plus five with anomalous nucleotide sharing. The clones in this table, taken by TCRdb from immuneACCESS, are in-frame only. Not every clone is retained; where verified, under half of the shortfall comes from an unresolved V gene, and the cause of the rest is unknown. D and trimming were read from the DNA, whereas the V and J calls and clone size are those reported in that table. The table for this sample records more than 40,000 clones. Jointly, the top ten make up under 2.5% of the sample.

CDR1 GTSNPN and CDR2 SVGIG were looked up in the germline V gene (reference sequence). Its CDR3 holds 14 amino acids, cysteine through phenylalanine. Of all the DNA, just the CDR3 is kept, 42 bases in frame from base 1. After removal of 3 bases from V and 5 bases from J, the junction retains 7 bases not matched to a gene. A word on this clone: What this receptor recognizes is not known.

Beyond this particular receptor, the publication reports: About 17 rarely observed V segments, including chromosome 9 orphons, were excluded from the earlier analysis of several hundred of the donors because counts were too low. A later analysis found that HLA-associated TCR beta chains were more clonally expanded and had lower generation probabilities than equally common non-associated chains. In a later analysis, most CMV-associated TCR beta chains were found to appear HLA-restricted, with HLA associations seemingly driven largely by CMV exposure. V-gene and J-gene trimming of TCR beta chains was associated with a missense DCLRE1C variant in a later genetic analysis, and the association was replicated in an independent cohort. Sequencing depth was assumed to be roughly uniform across donors in the presence/absence analyses, though that assumption may not hold. A further reported finding was that TCR beta sequences accurately predicted the HLA-A and HLA-B alleles for most subjects in the first cohort. Compared with the approximately 720-donor mean, donors in an Asian-associated ancestry cluster had fewer N-insertions in productive TCRs, according to a later genetic analysis. According to the authors, the approach could potentially be generalized to other disease states and immunological phenotypes. An earlier analysis of 587 of the donors showed that most TCR beta V segments appeared in productive rearrangements either about 90% or about 30% of the time, which broadly matched IMGT annotations. HLA typing was unavailable for some donors at each locus, so association tests used only the typed subset. According to a later analysis, parvovirus B19, influenza, CMV and Epstein-Barr virus appeared linked to several top co-occurrence clusters. According to a later analysis, TCR association rates differed among HLA loci, with DRB1 alleles showing the most associated TCRs and HLA-C alleles showing the fewest. Across donors, most TCR sequences were observed very rarely, whereas some public TCRs were present in many individuals. This cohort had only TCR beta chains sequenced, and the lack of alpha or paired-chain data limited which features could be detected. Correlated functional status among segregating V segments might reflect linkage disequilibrium, but an unknown experimental factor could not be ruled out. Strong co-occurrence of HLA alleles, especially DR and DQ, made assigning TCR associations to individual alleles difficult. The study listed 164 TCR beta chains as associated with cytomegalovirus. The only immune exposure information available for the cohort was CMV serostatus. Some IMGT-functional V segments, including TRBV6-2 and TRBV6-3, could not be distinguished by the 87-base-pair reads and were therefore excluded. A group of highly shared sequence variants was considered likely to be a technical artifact of the sequencing pipeline. The classifier was reported to diagnose cytomegalovirus status with high specificity and sensitivity in both the original cohort and the validation cohort. Three of the identified cytomegalovirus-associated TCR beta chains were confirmed in vitro to be specific for cytomegalovirus antigens. Specific HLA alleles were associated with 16,951 TCR beta sequences at a false discovery rate of 0.05 in a later analysis.

The rearranged chain carries TRBV30 and TRBJ2-1; 7 bases in between match TRBD2. This clonotype originated in a woman in her 40s in good health and CMV-seronegative. Sequenced sample: PBMCs. The CDR3 corresponds to CAWRPGGPDNEQFF. DNA sequence: TGTGCCTGGAGGCCGGGAGGTCCCGACAATGAGCAGTTCTTC.